This T cell receptor (beta chain) came from a study of OX40 agonist ivuxolimab in advanced cancers. Study-level background: The costimulatory receptor OX40 (CD134) was targeted by ivuxolimab, a fully human IgG2 agonistic monoclonal antibody. The purpose of peripheral TCRbeta sequencing was to test whether ivuxolimab changed TCR sequence diversity and led to clonal T-cell expansion. Among the roughly 50 dose-escalation patients, roughly 20 had hepatocellular carcinoma, around 15 melanoma, 9 renal cell carcinoma and 9 head and neck cancer. In the dose-escalation cohort, 82.7% of patients were male, and the mean age was around 60 years, with a range of about 23 to 90. The paper covers the monotherapy dose-escalation part of the phase I ivuxolimab trial, which included N ≈ 57 patients. Intravenous ivuxolimab was administered to patients every 2 weeks at six dose levels: 0.01, 0.1, 0.3, 1.5, 3 and 10 mg/kg. Partial responses were achieved by three dose-escalation patients, of whom one had hepatocellular carcinoma and two had cutaneous melanoma. Patients were allowed to have had prior anti-PD-1, anti-PD-L1 or anti-CTLA-4 therapy, and roughly 40% of the dose-escalation patients had been treated with checkpoint inhibitors. Results and caveats for the whole study, not just this receptor: At doses from 0.1 to 3.0 mg/kg, clonal expansion was seen in both CD4+ and CD8+ blood T cells between baseline and week 6. After ivuxolimab, CD8+ T cells had more expanded clones than CD4+ T cells on average. Low levels of normalized T-cell clonal expansion were also seen in some nonresponding patients. The antigen specificity of the clonally expanded peripheral T cells was not determined. In the 0.1-3.0 mg/kg groups, partial responders were among the patients with the lowest normalized peripheral clonal expansion, particularly in CD8+ T cells.

The trial excluded patients who had a history of autoimmune disease or were on systemic immunosuppression. In every dose cohort, peripheral blood was drawn for TCR sequencing at baseline, cycle 4 day 1, and cycle 7 day 1. The samples were drawn from a first-in-human, open-label, multicenter phase I dose-escalation trial of ivuxolimab. Adults with locally advanced or metastatic head and neck squamous cell, hepatocellular, melanoma or renal cell carcinoma were enrolled in the trial. Before TCR sequencing, CD4+ T cells and CD8+ T cells from peripheral blood were sorted into separate populations. For sequencing of the TCRbeta CDR3 region, genomic DNA was extracted from the sorted cells. The immunoSEQ Assay was used for sequencing of TCRbeta CDR3 regions. The table comes from immuneACCESS by way of TCRdb, which keeps in-frame sequences with V and J called. Part of the clones is missing from these tables; in studies checked, under half for an unresolved V gene and the rest for unknown reasons. Across this sample there are about 59,000 clones, with around 82% seen only once. Of the sample, roughly 2% is held by the ten largest clones.

V lost 1 base and J lost 9 bases; the stretch between them is 10 bases long. The CDR3 runs 14 residues from the cysteine to the phenylalanine. Of all the DNA, just the CDR3 is kept, 42 bases in frame from base 1. CDR1 and CDR2 are read off the germline V gene as SGHVS and FQNEAQ. Only one count was recorded for this clone. The antigen it recognizes is unknown. Per-base quality was not reported, and no clone a single base away is much larger than it. The receptor was isolated from an adult with an advanced solid tumor such as melanoma, head and neck, liver or kidney cancer. The sequence joins TRBV7-8 to TRBJ1-6; TRBD1 might be the D gene, on 6 matching bases. The specimen was CD4+ or CD8+ T cells sorted from blood, collected in a trial of the OX40 agonist ivuxolimab. The CDR3 reads CASSLDRASSPLHF. The bases read TGTGCCAGCAGCTTAGACAGGGCTAGTTCACCCCTCCACTTT.